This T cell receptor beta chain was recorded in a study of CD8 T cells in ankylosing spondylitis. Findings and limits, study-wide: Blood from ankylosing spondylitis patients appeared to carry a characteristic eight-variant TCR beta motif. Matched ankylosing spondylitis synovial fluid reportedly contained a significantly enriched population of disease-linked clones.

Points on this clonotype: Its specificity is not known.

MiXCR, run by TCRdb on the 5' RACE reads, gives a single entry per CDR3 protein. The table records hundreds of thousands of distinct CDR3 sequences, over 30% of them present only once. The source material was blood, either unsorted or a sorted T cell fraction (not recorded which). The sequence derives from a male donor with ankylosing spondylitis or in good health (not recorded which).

For the CDR3, the DNA is TGCAGCGGGTCGACAGGGGGGGTCTACAATGAGCAGTTCTTC. It translates to CSGSTGGVYNEQFF. The chain combines TRBV29-1 with TRBJ2-1, with 9 positions matching TRBD1. The CDR3 totals 14 residues. With 7 bases clipped from V and 3 bases from J, the junction kept 7 bases outside the gene matches. Germline V gene data show CDR1 as SQVTM and CDR2 as ANQGSEA.